The entry below describes one T cell receptor beta chain. Its antigen is not identified. The source of the sample is a study of cytomegalovirus exposure and HLA in healthy donors. Notes on the study in general: Indistinguishable V segments such as TRBV6-2 and TRBV6-3 were excluded.

Amplification used 60 Vbeta primers and 13 Jbeta primers. Data came from immunoSEQ multiplex PCR; TCRdb stores just in-frame clones and leaves some out. The sample consists of over 150,000 clones, roughly four fifths of them appearing once. Germline loops: CDR1 SGHTA, CDR2 FQGNSA. The J segment lost 8 bases and the V segment lost 5 bases, leaving 18 bases of the junction unmatched. CDR3 length equals 17 residues. This chain links TRBV7-2 with TRBJ2-1; 7 bases map to TRBD2. The sequenced sample was PBMCs. The receptor's source is a woman aged 45-60 years in good health and CMV-seropositive. This CDR3 reads CASSIGASGVIWDEQFF. The CDR3 nucleotides are TGTGCCAGCAGCATAGGGGCTAGCGGAGTGATTTGGGATGAGCAGTTCTTC.